These T cell receptor beta chains were read from a single sample in a study of identical twins. TCRdb used MiXCR to reprocess the 5' RACE reads, holding one entry per CDR3 protein. The sample records about 530,000 distinct CDR3 sequences, around 15% being singletons. Another study also made use of these data, one on yellow fever vaccine responses in identical twins.

Sequenced: CD4+ T cells sorted from blood. The source of these receptors is a woman aged 18-30 years in good health. The CDR3 runs from the conserved cysteine through the conserved F or W. A D gene is named only where the DNA matches it firmly. Only some rows state a clone size, as once, few, many or a class for expanded clones.

J gene: TRBJ2-1
D gene: -
clone size: few
V gene: TRBV7-9
CDR3 DNA: TGTGCCAGCAGCTCATACGGAGGGCGGGATGAGCAGTTCTTC
CDR3 protein: CASSSYGGRDEQFF

J gene: TRBJ2-1
D gene: -
clone size: -
V gene: TRBV3-1
CDR3 DNA: TGTGCCAGCAGCCTGATAGCGGTTAGCTCCTACAATGAGCAGTTCTTC
CDR3 protein: CASSLIAVSSYNEQFF

J gene: TRBJ2-1
D gene: -
clone size: -
V gene: TRBV19
CDR3 DNA: TGTGCCAGTAGTATCCTGTTCGGGGGCCTCTACAATGAGCAGTTCTTC
CDR3 protein: CASSILFGGLYNEQFF

J gene: TRBJ2-5
D gene: TRBD1
clone size: -
V gene: TRBV5-1
CDR3 DNA: TGCGCCAGCAGCCCCGGACAGGGGGCAGGGGAGACCCAGTACTTC
CDR3 protein: CASSPGQGAGETQYF

J gene: TRBJ2-1
D gene: TRBD2
clone size: -
V gene: TRBV6-1
CDR3 DNA: TGTGCCAGCAGTGGGCTAGCGGGAGGGAGGTATGAGCAGTTCTTC
CDR3 protein: CASSGLAGGRYEQFF

J gene: TRBJ2-3
D gene: TRBD2
clone size: -
V gene: TRBV18
CDR3 DNA: TGTGCCACCACACCGTCACCGGGACTAGCGGGGGCCTCCACAGATACGCAGTATTTT
CDR3 protein: CATTPSPGLAGASTDTQYF

J gene: TRBJ2-2
D gene: -
clone size: few
V gene: TRBV6-5
CDR3 DNA: TGTGCCAGCAGTTACAATTCTTGGGACACCGGGGAGCTGTTTTTT
CDR3 protein: CASSYNSWDTGELFF

J gene: TRBJ2-4
D gene: TRBD2
clone size: few
V gene: TRBV4-1
CDR3 DNA: TGCGCCAGCAGCCAAGGACCTGCTAGCGGGGCAAACATTCAGTACTTC
CDR3 protein: CASSQGPASGANIQYF

J gene: TRBJ2-1
D gene: -
clone size: -
V gene: TRBV20-1
CDR3 DNA: TGCAGTGCTCTGCGGGACTCTAACTACAATGAGCAGTTCTTC
CDR3 protein: CSALRDSNYNEQFF

J gene: TRBJ2-1
D gene: -
clone size: -
V gene: TRBV18
CDR3 DNA: TGTGCCAGCTCACCACCGACGACAGGACCGCAGTTCTTC
CDR3 protein: CASSPPTTGPQFF

J gene: TRBJ1-2
D gene: -
clone size: -
V gene: TRBV20-1
CDR3 DNA: TGCAGTGCCAAGACGGGTAACTATGGCTACACCTTC
CDR3 protein: CSAKTGNYGYTF

J gene: TRBJ1-6
D gene: -
clone size: few
V gene: TRBV11-3
CDR3 DNA: TGTGCCAGCAGCCCCAGCGGGGGGGGAAATTCACCCCTCCACTTT
CDR3 protein: CASSPSGGGNSPLHF

J gene: TRBJ1-1
D gene: -
clone size: -
V gene: TRBV4-1
CDR3 DNA: TGCGCCAGCAGCCATCCCCCGAGGGGGACGAGGTTCGCTGAAGCTTTCTTT
CDR3 protein: CASSHPPRGTRFAEAFF

J gene: TRBJ2-5
D gene: TRBD2
clone size: few
V gene: TRBV7-8
CDR3 DNA: TGTGCCAGCACCCCGGGGGGGGCAGGACTTAACCAAGAGACCCAGTACTTC
CDR3 protein: CASTPGGAGLNQETQYF

J gene: TRBJ2-1
D gene: TRBD1
clone size: -
V gene: TRBV20-1
CDR3 DNA: TGCAGTGTGCCGGACAGGGGGCTATCCTACAATGAGCAGTTCTTC
CDR3 protein: CSVPDRGLSYNEQFF

J gene: TRBJ2-4
D gene: -
clone size: -
V gene: TRBV6-2/TRBV6-3
CDR3 DNA: TGTGCCAGTAATCAGGGTGCCAAAAACATTCAGTACTTC
CDR3 protein: CASNQGAKNIQYF

J gene: TRBJ1-1
D gene: -
clone size: -
V gene: TRBV6-1
CDR3 DNA: TGTGCCAGCAGCCCCTGGGGGGAAGCCACTGAAGCTTTCTTT
CDR3 protein: CASSPWGEATEAFF

J gene: TRBJ2-1
D gene: TRBD2
clone size: -
V gene: TRBV12-3/TRBV12-4
CDR3 DNA: TGTGCCTCAGCACTTGTGGGAGGGTACAATGAGCAGTTCTTC
CDR3 protein: CASALVGGYNEQFF

J gene: TRBJ2-3
D gene: TRBD1
clone size: few
V gene: TRBV3-1
CDR3 DNA: TGTGCCAGCAGCCAAGGCCGGGACAGGGCAACAGATACGCAGTATTTT
CDR3 protein: CASSQGRDRATDTQYF

J gene: TRBJ2-3
D gene: TRBD1
clone size: -
V gene: TRBV25-1
CDR3 DNA: TGTGCCAGCACGACGGCAGGGGGACCAGATACGCAGTATTTT
CDR3 protein: CASTTAGGPDTQYF

J gene: TRBJ2-3
D gene: TRBD2
clone size: -
V gene: TRBV28
CDR3 DNA: TGTGCCAGCAGTTTATACCAGCGGGGTGATACGCAGTATTTT
CDR3 protein: CASSLYQRGDTQYF

J gene: TRBJ2-1
D gene: TRBD2
clone size: -
V gene: TRBV20-1
CDR3 DNA: TGCAGTGCTAGGACGGGACTAGCCTACAATGAGCAGTTCTTC
CDR3 protein: CSARTGLAYNEQFF

J gene: TRBJ2-6
D gene: TRBD1
clone size: -
V gene: TRBV29-1
CDR3 DNA: TGCAGCGTTGCGGGGGCGGACAGGGTCCCGTACTCTGGGGCCAACGTCCTGACTTTC
CDR3 protein: CSVAGADRVPYSGANVLTF

J gene: TRBJ2-6
D gene: TRBD2
clone size: few
V gene: TRBV6-5
CDR3 DNA: TGTGCCAGCAGTTACTTGACTAGCGGGAGCCCTTCTGGGGCCAACGTCCTGACTTTC
CDR3 protein: CASSYLTSGSPSGANVLTF

J gene: TRBJ2-1
D gene: TRBD1
clone size: -
V gene: TRBV7-8
CDR3 DNA: TGTGCCAGCAGCTTAGGGACAGGGTCTTTTGATGAGCAGTTCTTC
CDR3 protein: CASSLGTGSFDEQFF

J gene: TRBJ1-1
D gene: -
clone size: many
V gene: TRBV12-3/TRBV12-4
CDR3 DNA: TGTGCCAGCAGTGTCGAGGACACCCCTTTCTTT
CDR3 protein: CASSVEDTPFF

J gene: TRBJ2-4
D gene: -
clone size: -
V gene: TRBV6-2/TRBV6-3
CDR3 DNA: TGTGCCAGCAGTTCGGGGGCAGCAAACATTCAGTACTTC
CDR3 protein: CASSSGAANIQYF

J gene: TRBJ1-1
D gene: -
clone size: once
V gene: TRBV12-3/TRBV12-4
CDR3 DNA: TGTGCCAGCAGTAGGTCCCCAGCTGGAGGCATTTTT
CDR3 protein: CASSRSPAGGIF

J gene: TRBJ1-2
D gene: -
clone size: many
V gene: TRBV29-1
CDR3 DNA: TGCAGCGTGTCCTCCGGGGCATTTGGCTACACCTTC
CDR3 protein: CSVSSGAFGYTF

J gene: TRBJ2-1
D gene: -
clone size: -
V gene: TRBV5-6
CDR3 DNA: TGTGCCAGCAGCTTCCAGCCCTTATCGGACAATGAGCAGTTCTTC
CDR3 protein: CASSFQPLSDNEQFF

J gene: TRBJ2-7
D gene: TRBD2
clone size: -
V gene: TRBV12-3/TRBV12-4
CDR3 DNA: TGTGCCAGCAGTTCTCCTAGCGGGGGGACCTACGAGCAGTACTTC
CDR3 protein: CASSSPSGGTYEQYF

J gene: TRBJ2-1
D gene: -
clone size: few
V gene: TRBV3-1
CDR3 DNA: TGTGCCAGCAGCCAAGGAGGGGGAGTCTATGAGCAGTTCTTC
CDR3 protein: CASSQGGGVYEQFF

J gene: TRBJ1-1
D gene: TRBD1
clone size: few
V gene: TRBV2
CDR3 DNA: TGTGCCAGCAAACCGACAGGGGTGTACACTGAAGCTTTCTTT
CDR3 protein: CASKPTGVYTEAFF

J gene: TRBJ1-6
D gene: -
clone size: few
V gene: TRBV10-3
CDR3 DNA: TGTGCCGCCTCTGGGACTGCCTATAATTCACCCCTCCACTTT
CDR3 protein: CAASGTAYNSPLHF

J gene: TRBJ2-7
D gene: -
clone size: many
V gene: TRBV5-1
CDR3 DNA: TGCGCCAGCAGCCTGTATGGACAGAACGAGCAGTACTTC
CDR3 protein: CASSLYGQNEQYF

J gene: TRBJ2-3
D gene: TRBD2
clone size: few
V gene: TRBV2
CDR3 DNA: TGTGCCAGCAGGGTGGGACTAGCGGGAGAAGGAGATACGCAGTATTTT
CDR3 protein: CASRVGLAGEGDTQYF

J gene: TRBJ2-3
D gene: TRBD2
clone size: few
V gene: TRBV6-1
CDR3 DNA: TGTGCCAGCATTGGACGGGAGGTCCTACCAGATACGCAGTATTTT
CDR3 protein: CASIGREVLPDTQYF

J gene: TRBJ2-3
D gene: TRBD1
clone size: few
V gene: TRBV6-1
CDR3 DNA: TGTGCCAGCGGGCGTACGGGACAGGGAAGAGATACGCAGTATTTT
CDR3 protein: CASGRTGQGRDTQYF

J gene: TRBJ2-1
D gene: TRBD2
clone size: few
V gene: TRBV10-3
CDR3 DNA: TGTGCCATCAGCCCCACGGGACTAGCGGGGGATTTGGGGTTCTTC
CDR3 protein: CAISPTGLAGDLGFF

J gene: TRBJ2-5
D gene: -
clone size: -
V gene: TRBV11-2
CDR3 DNA: TGTGCCAGCAGCACACAGAAGGGGAAGGGGCAAGAGACCCAGTACTTC
CDR3 protein: CASSTQKGKGQETQYF

J gene: TRBJ2-6
D gene: TRBD1
clone size: -
V gene: TRBV24-1
CDR3 DNA: TGTGCCACCAGTGAGACAGGGTGGTCTGGGGCCAACGTCCTGACTTTC
CDR3 protein: CATSETGWSGANVLTF

J gene: TRBJ2-3
D gene: TRBD2
clone size: -
V gene: TRBV9
CDR3 DNA: TGTGCCAGCAGCGTAGGTAATAGCGGGAAGGATACGCAGTATTTT
CDR3 protein: CASSVGNSGKDTQYF

J gene: TRBJ2-1
D gene: TRBD2
clone size: -
V gene: TRBV5-1
CDR3 DNA: TGCGCCAGCAGCGCGGGACTAGTCGCCGGCTATGAGCAGTTCTTC
CDR3 protein: CASSAGLVAGYEQFF

J gene: TRBJ2-1
D gene: -
clone size: -
V gene: TRBV11-2
CDR3 DNA: TGTGCCAGCAGTCTTAGCTCGGGCAATTACAATGAGCAGTTCTTC
CDR3 protein: CASSLSSGNYNEQFF

J gene: TRBJ1-2
D gene: -
clone size: few
V gene: TRBV7-3
CDR3 DNA: TGTGCCAGCAGCTTATCCCAGGGAGCGGGCTACACCTTC
CDR3 protein: CASSLSQGAGYTF

J gene: TRBJ2-7
D gene: TRBD2
clone size: -
V gene: TRBV10-3
CDR3 DNA: TGTGCCATCAGTGGCCCGGGACTAGCGGGATACGAGCAGTACTTC
CDR3 protein: CAISGPGLAGYEQYF

J gene: TRBJ2-2
D gene: TRBD1
clone size: -
V gene: TRBV12-3/TRBV12-4
CDR3 DNA: TGTGCCAGCAGAAGGGGACAGCGGCCCGGGGAGCTGTTTTTT
CDR3 protein: CASRRGQRPGELFF

J gene: TRBJ2-5
D gene: -
clone size: few
V gene: TRBV6-2/TRBV6-3
CDR3 DNA: TGTGCCAGCAGAGCGGACAGCAAAGAGACCCAGTACTTC
CDR3 protein: CASRADSKETQYF

J gene: TRBJ1-1
D gene: -
clone size: -
V gene: TRBV20-1
CDR3 DNA: TGCAGTGCTAGAGACGGGGTTGCTTTATTTACTGAAGCTTTCTTT
CDR3 protein: CSARDGVALFTEAFF

J gene: TRBJ2-3
D gene: TRBD2
clone size: few
V gene: TRBV20-1
CDR3 DNA: TGCAGTGCTCTACGGACTAGCGGGAGCGGCACAGATACGCAGTATTTT
CDR3 protein: CSALRTSGSGTDTQYF

J gene: TRBJ2-5
D gene: TRBD2
clone size: few
V gene: TRBV6-1
CDR3 DNA: TGTGCCAGCAGTGAAGGGGAGGGACTAGCCAAGGAGACCCAGTACTTC
CDR3 protein: CASSEGEGLAKETQYF

J gene: TRBJ2-2
D gene: -
clone size: few
V gene: TRBV5-1
CDR3 DNA: TGCGCCAGCAGAGAACCGAACACCGGGGAGCTGTTTTTT
CDR3 protein: CASREPNTGELFF